These 15 T cell receptor beta chains originate from one sample sequenced in a study of identifying expanded T cells in peripheral blood. The method was immunoSEQ multiplex PCR; TCRdb's version includes in-frame clones alone and lacks a portion of them. The sample records approximately 75,000 clones, 90% being singletons. Sequencing input: blood. The source of these receptors is a person aged 18 to 70 in good health.

The sample holds one count of this clone. The V and J genes are TRBV5-4 and TRBJ2-7; 9 bases are a match to TRBD2. The trim removed 4 bases at V and 3 bases at J, leaving 5 bases unmatched. Germline CDR1 and CDR2: SGHNT and YYREEE (reference sequence). This CDR3 is built from 14 residues. The CDR3 coding sequence is TGTGCCAGCAGCCGGGGACTAGCCTTCTACGAGCAGTACTTC. This translates into CASSRGLAFYEQYF.

V usage is TRBV18 and J usage is TRBJ1-4, with D unclear. CDR3 length: 13 residues. Deletions cut 6 bases from V and 5 bases from J, with 10 bases between. The germline V gene encodes CDR1 KGHSH and CDR2 LQKENI. The CDR3 loop is CASSLNKNEKLFF. CDR3 coding DNA: TGTGCCAGCTCTTTAAATAAGAATGAAAAACTGTTTTTT.

CDR3 protein: CASSLSGGSYEQYF. The CDR3 DNA follows: TGTGCCAGCAGTTTATCAGGAGGTTCCTACGAGCAGTACTTC. V is TRBV28 and J is TRBJ2-7; D might be TRBD2 (5 bases). Germline loops: CDR1 MDHEN, CDR2 SYDVKM. The germline V and J ends were trimmed by 1 base and 1 base, with 8 bases remaining between them. The CDR3 runs to 14 residues.

This sequence joins TRBV28 and TRBJ1-6; D is uncertain. The CDR3 runs to 12 residues. The germline V gene has CDR1 MDHEN and CDR2 SYDVKM. Trimming took 2 bases from V and 11 from J, leaving 7 bases between them. CDR3 sequence reads: CASSLTGTPLHF. The CDR3 DNA reads TGTGCCAGCAGTTTAACCGGGACACCCCTCCACTTT.

The rearrangement links TRBV7-3 to TRBJ2-1; 11 nucleotides agree with TRBD1. V was pared by 2 bases and J by 0 bases, with 12 bases of the junction left unmatched. The CDR3 extends over 20 amino acids. Germline values: CDR1 SGHTA, CDR2 FQGTGA. The CDR3 protein is CASSLVCRTGGPSSYNEQFF. The CDR3 DNA sequence: TGTGCCAGCAGCTTAGTCTGTAGGACAGGGGGCCCTAGCTCCTACAATGAGCAGTTCTTC.

The gene calls are TRBV19 and TRBJ2-7; 11 nucleotides agree with TRBD1. Germline CDR1 and CDR2: LNHDA and SQIVND (reference sequence). Trimming at V came to 3 bases and at J to 7 bases, leaving 5 bases not matched to a gene. The CDR3 sequence is 14 residues long. The CDR3 nucleotides read TGTGCCAGTAGTATCGGACAGGGGGCGAGGGAGCAGTACTTC. This translates into CASSIGQGAREQYF. Full variable domain (outside the CDR3, taken from reference TRBV19 and TRBJ2-7): DGGITQSPKYLFRKEGQNVTLSCEQNLNHDAMYWYRQDPGQGLRLIYYSQIVNDFQKGDIAEGYSVSREKKESFPLTVTSAQKNPTAFYLCASSIGQGAREQYFGPGTRLTVT.

The rearrangement joins TRBV7-2 to TRBJ2-7; no clear D. Looked up from germline, CDR1 is SGHTA and CDR2 is FQGNSA. The CDR3 is made up of 14 amino acids. V gave up 1 base and J gave up 1 base, with 8 bases separating them. Here the CDR3 DNA reads TGTGCCAGCAGCTTAGGCCCAGTTTCCTACGAGCAGTACTTC. As protein: CASSLGPVSYEQYF.

This clone has a single count. J is TRBJ2-3 and V is TRBV9, with 10 bases that match TRBD2. Germline CDR1 and CDR2: SGDLS and YYNGEE. With V trimmed by 1 base and J by 2 bases, 1 base remained unmatched. The CDR3 covers 15 residues. CDR3 bases: TGTGCCAGCAGCGTAACTAGCGGGGACACAGATACGCAGTATTTT. The encoded protein is CASSVTSGDTDTQYF.

CDR3 region: CASSAMTGGNEKLFF. As DNA, the CDR3 is TGTGCCAGCAGTGCGATGACAGGGGGCAATGAAAAACTGTTTTTT. This chain joins TRBV6-5 and TRBJ1-4, with TRBD1 matching over 10 bases. The CDR3 has 15 residues. J was trimmed by 5 bases and V by 5 bases; bases with no gene match: 5. Germline lookup yields CDR1 MNHEY and CDR2 SVGAGI.

CDR3 region: CASGPRGEETQYF. For the CDR3, the DNA is TGTGCCAGCGGACCCCGGGGGGAAGAGACCCAGTACTTC. The J gene is TRBJ2-5, the V gene TRBV5-4, with TRBD2 matching over 7 bases. This CDR3 region has 13 residues. J was trimmed by 3 bases and V by 7 bases; bases with no gene match: 6. Germline CDR1 and CDR2: SGHNT and YYREEE (reference sequence).

The genes are TRBV6-1 and TRBJ1-2; 10 bases are a match to TRBD1. The CDR3 totals 16 residues. CDR1 and CDR2 from the germline V gene are MNHNS and SASEGT. Losses at the gene ends were 3 bases for V and 8 bases for J; bases not matched to a gene: 12. Written as DNA, the CDR3 is TGTGCCAGCAGTGATTTTTCGACAGGGGGCGCGGGGGGCTACACCTTC. Translation gives CASSDFSTGGAGGYTF.

The gene calls are TRBV5-1 and TRBJ2-3; D might be TRBD2 (5 bases). V gave up 2 bases and J gave up 2 bases, with 9 bases separating them. The CDR3 totals 14 residues. The germline CDR1 and CDR2 sequences are SGHRS and YFSETQ. The CDR3 sequence is CASSFGGSTDTQYF. In DNA form, the CDR3 reads TGCGCCAGCAGCTTCGGAGGCTCCACAGATACGCAGTATTTT.

This clone was seen once. V and J are TRBV6-5 and TRBJ1-3; possible D gene TRBD1, 6 bases. This CDR3 has 14 amino acids. V was clipped by 7 bases and J by 4 bases, with 14 bases between them. From germline, CDR1 is MNHEY and CDR2 SVGAGI. DNA of the CDR3: TGTGCCAGCAAGGACAGCACGGAAGGAAACACCATATATTTT. Residues: CASKDSTEGNTIYF.

V is TRBV6-1 and J is TRBJ1-1, with TRBD1 as a possible D gene (5 bases). The V and J ends lost 4 bases and 3 bases respectively, with 15 bases between them. The germline CDR1 and CDR2 sequences are MNHNS and SASEGT. The CDR3 has 15 residues. In DNA form, the CDR3 reads TGTGCCAGCAGTGCCCTCAACCTCAGGGACACTGAAGCTTTCTTT. Translated, it gives CASSALNLRDTEAFF.

This chain uses TRBV5-1 with TRBJ1-2, with D unclear. This CDR3 is built from 15 residues. The germline gives CDR1 SGHRS, CDR2 YFSETQ. Trimming removed 4 bases from V and 4 bases from J, with 17 bases in between. The CDR3 reads CASSPRTALFYGYTF. In DNA form, the CDR3 reads TGCGCCAGCAGCCCCCGGACTGCCTTGTTCTATGGCTACACCTTC.